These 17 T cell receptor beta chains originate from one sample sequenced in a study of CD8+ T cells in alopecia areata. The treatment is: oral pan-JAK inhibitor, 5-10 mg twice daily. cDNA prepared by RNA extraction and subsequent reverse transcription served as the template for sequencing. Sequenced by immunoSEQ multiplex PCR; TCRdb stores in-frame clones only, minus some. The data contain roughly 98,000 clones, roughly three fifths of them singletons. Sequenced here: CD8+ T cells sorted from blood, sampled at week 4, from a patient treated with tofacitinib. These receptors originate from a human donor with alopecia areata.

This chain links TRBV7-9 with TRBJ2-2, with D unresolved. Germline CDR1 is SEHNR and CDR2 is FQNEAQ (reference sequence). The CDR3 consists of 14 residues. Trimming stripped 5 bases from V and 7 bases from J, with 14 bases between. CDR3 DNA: TGTGCCAGCAGCCCCGCGCAAAAACTCGGGGAGCTGTTTTTT. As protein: CASSPAQKLGELFF.

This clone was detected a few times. CDR3 sequence (DNA): TGCAGTGCTAGGCCTGGGACTCCGCAGTATTTT. Translated, it gives CSARPGTPQYF. The chain carries TRBV20-1 and TRBJ2-3, with a tentative D call TRBD2 (6 bases). The CDR3 extends over 11 amino acids. The V end lost 3 bases, the J end lost 10 bases, and 11 bases lay between the germline ends. Germline values: CDR1 DFQATT, CDR2 SNEGSKA (reference sequence).

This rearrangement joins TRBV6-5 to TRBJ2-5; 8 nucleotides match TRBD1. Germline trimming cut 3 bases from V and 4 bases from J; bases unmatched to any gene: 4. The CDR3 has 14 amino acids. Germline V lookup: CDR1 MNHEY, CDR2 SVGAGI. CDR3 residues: CASSYSGGGETQYF. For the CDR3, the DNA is TGTGCCAGCAGTTATTCAGGGGGCGGAGAGACCCAGTACTTC.

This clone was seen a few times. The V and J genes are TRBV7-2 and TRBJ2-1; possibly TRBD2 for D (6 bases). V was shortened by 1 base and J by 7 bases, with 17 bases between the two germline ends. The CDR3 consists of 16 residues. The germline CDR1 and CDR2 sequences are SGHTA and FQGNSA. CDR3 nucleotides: TGTGCCAGCAGCTTAGGGTTGTCTAGCGCTACAAATGAGCAGTTCTTC. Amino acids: CASSLGLSSATNEQFF.

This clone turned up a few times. The CDR3, as DNA: TGCGCCAGCAGCCAAGATAACGCCTACGAGCAGTACTTC. Protein product: CASSQDNAYEQYF. The chain uses TRBV4-3 and TRBJ2-7; D gene uncertain. Trimming removed 0 bases at V and 2 bases at J, with 5 bases between. The CDR3 has 13 residues. Germline CDR1 LGHNA, CDR2 YSLEER.

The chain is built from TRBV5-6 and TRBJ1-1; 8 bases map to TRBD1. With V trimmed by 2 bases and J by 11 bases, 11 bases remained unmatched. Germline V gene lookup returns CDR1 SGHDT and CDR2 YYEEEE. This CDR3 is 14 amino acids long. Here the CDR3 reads CASSLGLDRAVAFF. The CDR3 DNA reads TGTGCCAGCAGCTTAGGACTGGACAGGGCGGTGGCTTTCTTT.

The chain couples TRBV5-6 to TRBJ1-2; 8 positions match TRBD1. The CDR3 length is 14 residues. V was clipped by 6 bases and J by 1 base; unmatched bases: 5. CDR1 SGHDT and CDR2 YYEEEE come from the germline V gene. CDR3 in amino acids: CASTYGQGNYGYTF. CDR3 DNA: TGTGCCAGCACTTATGGACAGGGTAACTATGGCTACACCTTC.

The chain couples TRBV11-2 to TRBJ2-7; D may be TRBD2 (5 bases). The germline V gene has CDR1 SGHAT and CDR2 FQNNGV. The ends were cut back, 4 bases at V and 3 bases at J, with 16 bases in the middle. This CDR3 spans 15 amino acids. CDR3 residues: CASSYGRDGDYEQYF. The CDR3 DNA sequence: TGTGCCAGCAGCTACGGACGGGATGGGGACTACGAGCAGTACTTC.

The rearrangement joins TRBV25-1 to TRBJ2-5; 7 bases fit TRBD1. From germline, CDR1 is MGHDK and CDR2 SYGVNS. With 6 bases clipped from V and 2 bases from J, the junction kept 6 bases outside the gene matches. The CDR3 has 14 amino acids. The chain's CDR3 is CASSPGTAQETQYF. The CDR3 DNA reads TGTGCCAGCAGCCCCGGGACAGCACAAGAGACCCAGTACTTC.

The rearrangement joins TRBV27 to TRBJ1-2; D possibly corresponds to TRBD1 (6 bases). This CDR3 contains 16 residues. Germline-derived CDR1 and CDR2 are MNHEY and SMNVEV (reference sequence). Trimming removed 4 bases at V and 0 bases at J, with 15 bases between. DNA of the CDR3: TGTGCCAGCAGTTCATGGACAGATAATCCTAACTATGGCTACACCTTC. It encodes CASSSWTDNPNYGYTF.

The CDR3 DNA reads TGTGCCAGCAGTGATGTAGAGCAGTTCTTC. Its protein is CASSDVEQFF. The J gene is TRBJ2-1, the V gene TRBV25-1; D uncertain. Germline CDR1 and CDR2: MGHDK and SYGVNS. The CDR3 extends over 10 amino acids. V was shortened by 3 bases and J by 10 bases, with 4 bases between the two germline ends.

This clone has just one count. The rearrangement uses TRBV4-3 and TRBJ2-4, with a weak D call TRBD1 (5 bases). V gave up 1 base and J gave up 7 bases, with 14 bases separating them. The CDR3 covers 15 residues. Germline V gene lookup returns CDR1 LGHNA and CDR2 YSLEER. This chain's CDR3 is CASSQGQGLENIQYF. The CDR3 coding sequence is TGCGCCAGCAGCCAAGGGCAGGGTCTCGAGAACATTCAGTACTTC.

The CDR3: CASSWTREKLFF. DNA of the CDR3: TGTGCCAGCAGTTGGACACGCGAAAAACTGTTTTTT. This sequence joins TRBV28 and TRBJ1-4; the D gene is possibly TRBD1 (5 bases). The V end was cut by 4 bases, the J end by 8 bases, with 8 bases between. This CDR3 has 12 residues. Per germline, CDR1 MDHEN and CDR2 SYDVKM.

CDR3 residues: CASSLYGDEQYF. The CDR3 DNA follows: TGTGCCAGCAGTTTGTATGGGGACGAGCAGTACTTC. V is TRBV27 and J is TRBJ2-7; D is undetermined. There are 12 residues in the CDR3. The V end lost 3 bases, the J end lost 5 bases, and 8 bases lay between the germline ends. Germline CDR1 is MNHEY and CDR2 is SMNVEV (reference sequence).

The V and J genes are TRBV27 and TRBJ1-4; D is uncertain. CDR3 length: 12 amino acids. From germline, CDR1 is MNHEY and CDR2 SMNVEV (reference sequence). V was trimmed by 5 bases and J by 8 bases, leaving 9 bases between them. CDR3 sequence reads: CASSGRSEKLFF. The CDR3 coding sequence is TGTGCCAGCAGTGGGAGATCGGAAAAACTGTTTTTT.

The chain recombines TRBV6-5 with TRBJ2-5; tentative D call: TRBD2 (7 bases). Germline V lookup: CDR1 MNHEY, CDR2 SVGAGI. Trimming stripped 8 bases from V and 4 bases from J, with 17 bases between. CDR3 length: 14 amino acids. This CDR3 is CASAIRGGSETQYF. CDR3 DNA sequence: TGTGCCAGCGCAATTAGGGGGGGATCAGAGACCCAGTACTTC.

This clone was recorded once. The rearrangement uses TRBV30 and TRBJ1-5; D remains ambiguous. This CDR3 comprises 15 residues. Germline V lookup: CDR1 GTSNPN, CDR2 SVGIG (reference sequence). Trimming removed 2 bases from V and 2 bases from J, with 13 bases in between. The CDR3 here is CAWSPKYRGNQPQHF. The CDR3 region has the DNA TGTGCCTGGAGTCCTAAGTACCGGGGCAATCAGCCCCAGCATTTT.